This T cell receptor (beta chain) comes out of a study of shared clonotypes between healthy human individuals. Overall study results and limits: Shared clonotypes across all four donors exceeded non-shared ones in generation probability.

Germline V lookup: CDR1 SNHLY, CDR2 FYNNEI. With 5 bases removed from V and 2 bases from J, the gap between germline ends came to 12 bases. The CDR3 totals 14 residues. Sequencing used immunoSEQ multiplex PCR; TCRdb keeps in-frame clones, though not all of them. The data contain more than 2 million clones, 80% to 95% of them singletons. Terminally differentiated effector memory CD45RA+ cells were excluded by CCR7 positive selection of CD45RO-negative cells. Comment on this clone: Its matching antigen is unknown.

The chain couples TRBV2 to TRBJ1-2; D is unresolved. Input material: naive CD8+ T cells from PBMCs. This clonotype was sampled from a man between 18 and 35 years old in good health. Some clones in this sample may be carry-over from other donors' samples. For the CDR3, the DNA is TGTGCCAGCAGTCGGGAGGGAGGGAACTATGGCTACACCTTC. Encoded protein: CASSREGGNYGYTF.